These T cell receptor beta chains were read from a single sample in a study of shared clonotypes between healthy human individuals. TCRdb's copy holds only in-frame clones and misses some; the assay was immunoSEQ multiplex PCR. Seen here are 560,000 or so clones, around 96% observed once, and the top ten hold less than 0.13%. The sample was naive CD8+ T cells sorted from blood. The source is a young woman in good health. Each CDR3 is given with its conserved first and last residue. A D gene is named only where the DNA matches it firmly. A clone size is listed for some rows: how often the clone was seen (once, few, many), or a class if it is expanded.

.,17,TRBV28,TRBD2,TRBJ2-1,TGTGCCAGCAGTTCCCCGGGGCTAGCGGGAGGTGCATATGAGCAGTTCTTC,CASSSPGLAGGAYEQFF
.,13,TRBV29-1,.,TRBJ1-2,TGCAGCGTTGATATCACAGGGCTCTATGGCTACACCTTC,CSVDITGLYGYTF
.,15,TRBV28,.,TRBJ2-1,TGTGCCAGCAGCCCTACCACCCGTATCCGTGATGAGCAGTTCTTC,CASSPTTRIRDEQFF
.,12,TRBV29-1,TRBD1,TRBJ1-2,TGCAGCGTTGATCAGGGGGCAAGGGGCTACACCTTC,CSVDQGARGYTF
.,12,TRBV28,.,TRBJ2-3,TGTGCCACCACGACAAGCACAGATACGCAGTATTTT,CATTTSTDTQYF
once,13,TRBV13,TRBD2,TRBJ2-1,TGTGCCAGCGGGACTAGGACCTACAATGAGCAGTTCTTC,CASGTRTYNEQFF
.,14,TRBV6-1,.,TRBJ1-1,TGTGCCAGCACCCACCTCACAGGGATCACTGAAGCTTTCTTT,CASTHLTGITEAFF
.,14,TRBV13,TRBD2,TRBJ2-7,TGTGCCAGCTCCGGGAGGGGATCCTTTTACGAGCAGTACTTC,CASSGRGSFYEQYF
once,14,TRBV2,.,TRBJ2-5,TGTGCCAGCATAGGTATAGGGGGGCGCGAGACCCAGTACTTC,CASIGIGGRETQYF
.,11,TRBV30,.,TRBJ1-3,TGTGCCTGGAGAAATGGAAACACCATATATTTT,CAWRNGNTIYF
.,14,TRBV25-1,.,TRBJ1-1,TGTGCCAGCAGTTGGACCGACGAGTCGATTGAAGCTTTCTTT,CASSWTDESIEAFF
few,13,TRBV5-1,.,TRBJ1-1,TGCGCCAGCAGCTTGACGGAGGGGACTGAAGCTTTCTTT,CASSLTEGTEAFF
.,12,TRBV29-1,TRBD1,TRBJ1-1,TGCAGCGTTGTAGGGGGCCCCACTGAAGCTTTCTTT,CSVVGGPTEAFF
once,12,TRBV6-6,.,TRBJ1-1,TGTGCCAGCACCCCTCGGGGCACTGAAGCTTTCTTT,CASTPRGTEAFF
once,14,TRBV28,.,TRBJ1-3,TGTGCCACCACAGGGAACTCCCCTGGAAACACCATATATTTT,CATTGNSPGNTIYF
.,16,TRBV5-4,.,TRBJ1-1,TGTGCCAGCAGCTTGGCCCCGTCCGGCATAGTCACTGAAGCTTTCTTT,CASSLAPSGIVTEAFF
.,13,TRBV11-3,TRBD1,TRBJ2-1,TGTGCCAGCAGCCCGGGACAGGGAAATGAGCAGTTCTTC,CASSPGQGNEQFF
.,14,TRBV4-1,.,TRBJ2-7,TGCGCCAGCAGCCAAGACAGGGATGGTGGCGAGCAGTACTTC,CASSQDRDGGEQYF
.,15,TRBV11-3,.,TRBJ2-1,TGTGCCAGCAGCTTTTCCCGCACGGTCTCCGGTGAGCAGTTCTTC,CASSFSRTVSGEQFF
.,14,TRBV27,.,TRBJ2-5,TGTGCCAGCAAGGACAGTAGTAACCAAGAGACCCAGTACTTC,CASKDSSNQETQYF
.,15,TRBV7-9,.,TRBJ2-1,TGTGCCAGCAGCCCCTTCGAGGGGAAATACAATGAGCAGTTCTTC,CASSPFEGKYNEQFF
.,15,TRBV27,TRBD2,TRBJ2-5,TGTGCCAGCAGTTGTGAGCGGGAGGCCCAAGAGACCCAGTACTTC,CASSCEREAQETQYF
.,15,TRBV19,.,TRBJ2-2,TGTGCCAGTAGCGAAGATAGGGGGAACACCGGGGAGCTGTTTTTT,CASSEDRGNTGELFF
.,18,TRBV9,TRBD2,TRBJ2-1,TGTGCCAGCAGCGTAAGGAGCGGGACGGCGAGCTCCTACAATGAGCAGTTCTTC,CASSVRSGTASSYNEQFF
.,14,TRBV28,.,TRBJ2-7,TGTGCCAGCAGTCCAGGGACCGGTCTCTACGAGCAGTACTTC,CASSPGTGLYEQYF
once,18,TRBV7-9,TRBD2,TRBJ2-7,TGTGCCAGCAGTTCAAAAAAAGGGACTAGCGGGAGTGGATACGAGCAGTACTTC,CASSSKKGTSGSGYEQYF
.,15,TRBV9,.,TRBJ2-2,TGTGCCAGCAGCGGGGTGACGGGTGGCACCGGGGAGCTGTTTTTT,CASSGVTGGTGELFF
.,15,TRBV7-2,.,TRBJ1-1,TGTGCCAGCAGCACAAAACAGGAGATGAACACTGAAGCTTTCTTT,CASSTKQEMNTEAFF
once,17,TRBV19,.,TRBJ1-5,TGTGCCAGTAGTATCTTTATCGCGTCAGAGGGCAATCAGCCCCAGCATTTT,CASSIFIASEGNQPQHF
.,16,TRBV7-2,TRBD2,TRBJ2-7,TGTGCCAGCAGCTTACCCCGCCGGGAGGGCCGGTACGAGCAGTACTTC,CASSLPRREGRYEQYF
.,14,TRBV7-9,.,TRBJ2-5,TGTGCCAGCAGCTCAAATACAGGGTCAGAGACCCAGTACTTC,CASSSNTGSETQYF
.,14,TRBV5-8,.,TRBJ1-5,TGTGCCGGAGGAGGAGGGATTCTAAATCAGCCCCAGCATTTT,CAGGGGILNQPQHF
.,16,TRBV7-9,TRBD1,TRBJ1-3,TGTGCCAGCACCACGACAGGGGAACTCGTCGGAAACACCATATATTTT,CASTTTGELVGNTIYF
.,13,TRBV28,.,TRBJ1-1,TGTGCCAGCAGTTTAGGGGCGGCCACTGAAGCTTTCTTT,CASSLGAATEAFF
.,14,TRBV19,TRBD1,TRBJ2-7,TGTGCCAGTAGTCAAGGACAGGGGGCATACGAGCAGTACTTC,CASSQGQGAYEQYF
once,17,TRBV9,TRBD2,TRBJ2-1,TGTGCCAGCAGCCATGGGACTAGCGGGCAACGGTACAATGAGCAGTTCTTC,CASSHGTSGQRYNEQFF
.,13,TRBV28,TRBD1,TRBJ2-5,TGTGCCAGCAGTTCGGGACAGCAAGAGACCCAGTACTTC,CASSSGQQETQYF
.,12,TRBV2,.,TRBJ2-2,TGTGCCAGCACCACGAACACCGGGGAGCTGTTTTTT,CASTTNTGELFF
.,14,TRBV27,.,TRBJ1-2,TGTGCCAGCAGTCCCTTAACGGCCTTCTATGGCTACACCTTC,CASSPLTAFYGYTF
.,13,TRBV5-4,.,TRBJ1-2,TGTGCCAGCAGCTCAGAGCTGGGTTCTGGCTACACCTTC,CASSSELGSGYTF
.,13,TRBV4-1,.,TRBJ2-7,TGCGCCAGCAGCCAAAGGGTTCGGGGCGAGCAGTACTTC,CASSQRVRGEQYF
.,14,TRBV28,TRBD2,TRBJ2-2,TGTGCCAGCAGTCCACTAGCGTCAGAGGGGGAGCTGTTTTTT,CASSPLASEGELFF
.,14,TRBV7-9,.,TRBJ1-5,TGTGCCGGCAGCTTAGGGGAGGGGAATCAGCCCCAGCATTTT,CAGSLGEGNQPQHF
.,15,TRBV27,TRBD2,TRBJ2-3,TGTGCCAGCAGCCAACGGACTAGCTCTACAGATACGCAGTATTTT,CASSQRTSSTDTQYF
.,18,TRBV9,TRBD2,TRBJ2-2,TGTGCCAGCAGCTCACCCACTAGCGGGAGGGCCTCTTCCGGGGAGCTGTTTTTT,CASSSPTSGRASSGELFF
once,14,TRBV5-4,.,TRBJ2-4,TGTGCCAGCAGCTTGGGATGGTTCAAAAACATTCAGTACTTC,CASSLGWFKNIQYF
.,13,TRBV13,.,TRBJ2-7,TGTGCCAGCAGCCAGAGACAGTCCTACGAGCAGTACTTC,CASSQRQSYEQYF
.,15,TRBV5-1,TRBD1,TRBJ2-7,TGCGCCAGCAGCATCGACAGGGGGCGATTCTACGAGCAGTACTTC,CASSIDRGRFYEQYF
.,15,TRBV28,TRBD1,TRBJ2-7,TGTGCCAGCAGTTCCGATACAGGGGAGATTGCCGAGCAGTACTTC,CASSSDTGEIAEQYF
.,15,TRBV10-3,.,TRBJ1-3,TGTGCCATCAGTGACTGGGATCACTCTGGAAACACCATATATTTT,CAISDWDHSGNTIYF
.,13,TRBV28,.,TRBJ1-4,TGTGCCAGCAGTTTACTCTCTTCTGAAAAACTGTTTTTT,CASSLLSSEKLFF
.,13,TRBV2,TRBD2,TRBJ2-1,TGTGCCAGCAACGGACTAGTTGCCAATGAGCAGTTCTTC,CASNGLVANEQFF
.,15,TRBV7-6,TRBD1,TRBJ1-1,TGTGCCAGCAGCTTTTACAGGGGGCCGGGCACTGAAGCTTTCTTT,CASSFYRGPGTEAFF
.,14,TRBV27,.,TRBJ2-2,TGTGCCAGCAGTTTAGGTATCCATACCGGGGAGCTGTTTTTT,CASSLGIHTGELFF
.,11,TRBV5-6,.,TRBJ2-1,TGTGCCAGCAGCTTGTTGGGAGAGCAGTTCTTC,CASSLLGEQFF